A selection of T cell receptor beta chains follows, all from one sample in a study of vaccination effects on CD4 cells after COVID-19. No antigen is known for these receptors. The table came from immunoSEQ multiplex PCR; TCRdb's copy has only in-frame clones and leaves some out. The repertoire consists of about 69,000 clones, with around three quarters occurring once and the leading ten covering about 0.91%. This material consisted of CD4+ T cells from PBMCs cultured with HCoV-OC43 spike peptides, taken after COVID-19 vaccination. These receptors were taken from a human donor who received a COVID-19 vaccine. Each CDR3 is given with its conserved first and last residue. A D gene is named only where the DNA matches it firmly. Size is stated for part of the rows, as once, few or many counts, or as a class when the clone is expanded.

J gene: TRBJ1-4
clone size: -
V gene: TRBV28
D gene: -
CDR3 protein: CAIKAPGADEKLFF
CDR3 DNA: TGTGCCATCAAAGCCCCGGGGGCGGATGAAAAACTGTTTTTT

J gene: TRBJ1-2
clone size: -
V gene: TRBV6-1
D gene: -
CDR3 protein: CASSESVGTNYGYTF
CDR3 DNA: TGTGCCAGCAGTGAATCCGTTGGGACTAACTATGGCTACACCTTC

J gene: TRBJ2-1
clone size: -
V gene: TRBV6-5
D gene: TRBD1
CDR3 protein: CASSLTGTEKYNEQFF
CDR3 DNA: TGTGCCAGCAGTTTGACCGGGACAGAGAAATACAATGAGCAGTTCTTC

J gene: TRBJ2-1
clone size: few
V gene: TRBV11-3
D gene: -
CDR3 protein: CASSLSRGYNEQFF
CDR3 DNA: TGTGCCAGCAGCTTATCGCGGGGATACAATGAGCAGTTCTTC

J gene: TRBJ1-2
clone size: few
V gene: TRBV7-9
D gene: -
CDR3 protein: CASSLGQGDYGYTF
CDR3 DNA: TGTGCCAGCAGCTTAGGCCAGGGAGACTATGGCTACACCTTC

J gene: TRBJ1-2
clone size: -
V gene: TRBV6-4
D gene: -
CDR3 protein: CVSRKDGYTF
CDR3 DNA: TGTGTCAGCAGGAAGGATGGCTACACCTTC

J gene: TRBJ1-3
clone size: once
V gene: TRBV11-2
D gene: -
CDR3 protein: CASSTGLDGNTIYF
CDR3 DNA: TGTGCCAGCAGTACAGGGCTTGATGGAAACACCATATATTTT

J gene: TRBJ2-2
clone size: once
V gene: TRBV18
D gene: TRBD1
CDR3 protein: CASSQRQGAMTGELFF
CDR3 DNA: TGTGCCAGCTCACAACGACAGGGGGCGATGACCGGGGAGCTGTTTTTT

J gene: TRBJ1-1
clone size: -
V gene: TRBV6-6
D gene: -
CDR3 protein: CASSHRTSFRTEAFF
CDR3 DNA: TGTGCCAGCAGTCACAGGACTTCTTTCCGGACTGAAGCTTTCTTT

J gene: TRBJ2-5
clone size: once
V gene: TRBV7-2
D gene: -
CDR3 protein: CASSLEGRPRETQYF
CDR3 DNA: TGTGCCAGCAGCTTAGAGGGGAGGCCGCGGGAGACCCAGTACTTC

J gene: TRBJ1-6
clone size: few
V gene: TRBV4-1
D gene: TRBD1
CDR3 protein: CASSQDRDRGQAGSPLHF
CDR3 DNA: TGCGCCAGCAGCCAAGATAGGGACAGGGGGCAAGCTGGTTCACCCCTCCACTTT

J gene: TRBJ1-1
clone size: -
V gene: TRBV5-4
D gene: TRBD1
CDR3 protein: CASSWGGTGSGLNEAFF
CDR3 DNA: TGTGCCAGCAGCTGGGGGGGGACAGGGTCGGGTTTGAATGAAGCTTTCTTT

J gene: TRBJ1-4
clone size: -
V gene: TRBV28
D gene: -
CDR3 protein: CASSLSTEKLFF
CDR3 DNA: TGTGCCAGCAGTTTATCCACTGAAAAACTGTTTTTT

J gene: TRBJ2-4
clone size: few
V gene: TRBV3-1/TRBV3-2
D gene: -
CDR3 protein: CASSTSSSLAKNIQYF
CDR3 DNA: TGTGCCAGCAGCACAAGCTCGAGTCTAGCCAAAAACATTCAGTACTTC

J gene: TRBJ2-1
clone size: -
V gene: TRBV6-5
D gene: -
CDR3 protein: CASTPAAPSNEQFF
CDR3 DNA: TGTGCCAGCACCCCCGCCGCCCCGAGCAATGAGCAGTTCTTC

J gene: TRBJ2-1
clone size: -
V gene: TRBV24-1
D gene: -
CDR3 protein: CATSDPSRDTYNEQFF
CDR3 DNA: TGTGCCACCAGTGACCCAAGCCGGGACACCTACAATGAGCAGTTCTTC

J gene: TRBJ2-2
clone size: -
V gene: TRBV2
D gene: -
CDR3 protein: CASSVENTGELFF
CDR3 DNA: TGTGCCAGCAGTGTGGAGAACACCGGGGAGCTGTTTTTT

J gene: TRBJ1-4
clone size: -
V gene: TRBV15
D gene: TRBD1
CDR3 protein: CATSRGGQGSEKLFF
CDR3 DNA: TGTGCCACCAGCAGAGGCGGACAGGGAAGTGAAAAACTGTTTTTT

J gene: TRBJ2-5
clone size: -
V gene: TRBV6-5
D gene: TRBD2
CDR3 protein: CASSYGLAGRGETQYF
CDR3 DNA: TGTGCCAGCAGTTACGGTCTAGCGGGTCGGGGGGAGACCCAGTACTTC

J gene: TRBJ1-3
clone size: -
V gene: TRBV6-6
D gene: TRBD1
CDR3 protein: CASTPGGVRNTIYF
CDR3 DNA: TGTGCCAGCACCCCAGGGGGAGTCAGAAACACCATATATTTT

J gene: TRBJ2-2
clone size: few
V gene: TRBV11-2
D gene: -
CDR3 protein: CASSLTRGTGELFF
CDR3 DNA: TGTGCCAGCAGCTTAACGAGAGGCACCGGGGAGCTGTTTTTT

J gene: TRBJ1-2
clone size: once
V gene: TRBV5-1
D gene: TRBD1
CDR3 protein: CASSFGQGANYGYTF
CDR3 DNA: TGCGCCAGCAGCTTCGGTCAGGGGGCAAACTATGGCTACACCTTC